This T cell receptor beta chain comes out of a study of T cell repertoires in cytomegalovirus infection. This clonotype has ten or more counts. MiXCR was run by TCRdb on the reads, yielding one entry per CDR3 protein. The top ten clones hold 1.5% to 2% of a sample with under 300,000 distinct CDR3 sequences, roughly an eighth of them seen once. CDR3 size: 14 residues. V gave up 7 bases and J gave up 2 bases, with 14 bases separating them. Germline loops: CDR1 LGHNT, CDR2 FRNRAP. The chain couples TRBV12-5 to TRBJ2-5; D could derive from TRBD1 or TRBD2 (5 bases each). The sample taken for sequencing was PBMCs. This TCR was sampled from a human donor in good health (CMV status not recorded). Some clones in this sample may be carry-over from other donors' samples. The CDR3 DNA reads TGTGCTAGTGCTGCCCGGGACGAGCAAGAGACCCAGTACTTC. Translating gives CASAARDEQETQYF.